The 20 T cell receptor beta chains reported below all come from one sample, sequenced in a study of T cell repertoires in cytomegalovirus infection. TCRdb reprocessed the reads with MiXCR, giving one entry per CDR3 protein. The data hold about 740,000 distinct CDR3 sequences, with less than 40% observed a single time. Sequencing used PBMCs. The receptors derive from a human donor in good health (CMV status not recorded). Some clones in this sample may be carry-over from other donors' samples.

The J gene is TRBJ2-1, the V gene TRBV20-1; D may be TRBD2 (5 bases). Trimming removed 1 base from V and 3 bases from J, with 10 bases in between. The CDR3 length is 14 residues. CDR1 and CDR2 (germline): DFQATT, SNEGSKA (reference sequence). The CDR3 coding sequence is TGCAGTGCTAGAGGGACTCCTCACTACAATGAGCAGTTCTTC. Translated, it gives CSARGTPHYNEQFF.

The rearrangement joins TRBV12-3 or TRBV12-4 to TRBJ1-5, with a weak D call TRBD1 (6 bases). The CDR3 is made up of 12 amino acids. V was clipped by 6 bases and J by 12 bases, with 15 bases between them. DNA of the CDR3: TGTGCCAGCAGACAAGGGACATGGGGCCAGCATTTT. Its translation: CASRQGTWGQHF.

The chain couples TRBV28 to TRBJ1-2; D is undetermined. The CDR3 contains 18 residues. V was pared by 3 bases and J by 0 bases, with 20 bases between. From germline, CDR1 is MDHEN and CDR2 SYDVKM. CDR3 region: CASSLISGTTRPNYGYTF. The CDR3 coding sequence is TGTGCCAGCAGTTTGATATCCGGTACAACCCGCCCTAACTATGGCTACACCTTC.

The chain employs TRBV5-1 and TRBJ2-5; unclear D gene. V gave up 0 bases and J gave up 4 bases, with 13 bases separating them. This CDR3 spans 15 amino acids. The germline CDR1 and CDR2 sequences are SGHRS and YFSETQ. CDR3 nucleotides: TGCGCCAGCAGCTTGGGGGCCCGGCCCGCAGAGACCCAGTACTTC. It is translated as CASSLGARPAETQYF.

V usage is TRBV3-1 and J usage is TRBJ2-7, with D hard to call. The ends were cut back, 2 bases at V and 4 bases at J, with 15 bases in the middle. The germline CDR1 and CDR2 sequences are LGHDT and YNNKEL (reference sequence). The CDR3 loop spans 15 amino acids. The CDR3 reads CASSQLNDIKYEQYF. The CDR3 nucleotides read TGTGCCAGCAGCCAACTTAATGACATTAAGTACGAGCAGTACTTC.

This clonotype was counted only a few times. The genes are TRBV7-2 and TRBJ2-7; TRBD2 is a possible D gene (6 bases). The CDR3 has 16 amino acids. CDR1 is SGHTA and CDR2 is FQGNSA in the germline V gene. V was clipped by 0 bases and J by 2 bases, with 14 bases between them. The chain's CDR3 is CASSLALAGRAYEQYF. As DNA, the CDR3 is TGTGCCAGCAGCTTAGCGTTGGCGGGAAGGGCCTACGAGCAGTACTTC.

The chain uses TRBV19 and TRBJ2-2; possible D gene TRBD2, 5 bases. Germline V gene sequence: CDR1 LNHDA, CDR2 SQIVND (reference sequence). The V end lost 0 bases, the J end lost 0 bases, and 8 bases lay between the germline ends. The CDR3 runs 16 residues. The CDR3, as DNA: TGTGCCAGTAGTATAGATCAGCGGCCGAACACCGGGGAGCTGTTTTTT. Its protein product is CASSIDQRPNTGELFF.

J is TRBJ1-6 and V is TRBV29-1; D unclear. Per the germline V gene, CDR1 is SQVTM and CDR2 is ANQGSEA. CDR3 length: 16 amino acids. The V gene lost 7 bases and the J gene lost 9 bases, with 25 bases spanning the gap. CDR3 in DNA: TGCAGCGCTGAGCCGGGGTCCGAGGAGGTTACTTCACCCCTCCACTTT. This codes for CSAEPGSEEVTSPLHF.

Here the CDR3 DNA reads TGTGCCAGCAGTCTAAGAATGGGGCGGGAGTTCAATGAGCAGTTCTTC. Encoded protein: CASSLRMGREFNEQFF. The chain joins TRBV6-1 to TRBJ2-1; the match to TRBD2 covers 7 bases. V trimming: 5 bases; J trimming: 6 bases; junction bases outside the gene matches: 13. This CDR3 spans 16 amino acids. Germline V lookup: CDR1 MNHNS, CDR2 SASEGT.

The V gene is TRBV10-3, the J gene TRBJ1-2; D might be TRBD1 (6 bases). The CDR3 covers 13 residues. The V gene's germline CDR1 is ENHRY and CDR2 SYGVKD. Deletions cut 1 base from V and 8 bases from J, with 11 bases between. The CDR3, as DNA: TGTGCCATCAGTGAGTACAGGGCCGGCGGCTACACCTTC. As protein: CAISEYRAGGYTF.

The chain's CDR3 is CASSEMGDRGRTADTQYF. The CDR3 bases are TGTGCCAGCAGCGAGATGGGGGACAGGGGGCGTACAGCAGATACGCAGTATTTT. The chain combines TRBV7-6 with TRBJ2-3, with 12 bases identical to TRBD1. The CDR3 is made up of 18 amino acids. V lost 5 bases to trimming and J lost 4 bases; unmatched junction nucleotides: 13. CDR1 and CDR2 from the germline V gene are SGHVS and FNYEAQ.

This chain links TRBV7-9 with TRBJ1-1, with D perhaps matching TRBD1 (6 bases). The V gene's germline CDR1 is SEHNR and CDR2 FQNEAQ (reference sequence). This CDR3 comprises 13 residues. V was cut by 5 bases and J by 4 bases, with 11 bases left in between. The CDR3 sequence: CASSPVGGTEAFF. CDR3 bases: TGTGCCAGCAGCCCCGTAGGGGGCACTGAAGCTTTCTTT. Complete variable domain (other parts from reference TRBV7-9 and TRBJ1-1): DTGVSQNPRHKITKRGQNVTFRCDPISEHNRLYWYRQTLGQGPEFLTYFQNEAQLEKSRLLSDRFSAERPKGSFSTLEIQRTEQGDSAMYLCASSPVGGTEAFFGQGTRLTVV.

V gene TRBV7-9 combines with J gene TRBJ2-7, with D perhaps matching TRBD2 (6 bases). The germline V gene encodes CDR1 SEHNR and CDR2 FQNEAQ (reference sequence). The CDR3 extends over 14 amino acids. V dropped 5 bases and J dropped 11 bases, with 22 bases sitting between them. The CDR3 protein is CASSPAAGPPPEYF. The CDR3 bases are TGTGCCAGCAGCCCCGCGGCGGGGCCTCCCCCAGAGTACTTC.

The V call is TRBV20-1, the J call TRBJ1-1; D is unclear. CDR3 size: 15 residues. V was cut by 4 bases and J by 4 bases, with 19 bases left in between. Germline CDR1 DFQATT, CDR2 SNEGSKA (reference sequence). The chain's CDR3 is CSAKSSGPLGTEAFF. The CDR3 DNA follows: TGCAGTGCTAAATCCTCAGGTCCGCTGGGCACTGAAGCTTTCTTT.

This clonotype was seen only a few times. V is TRBV9 and J is TRBJ2-2; D uncertain. The V gene's germline CDR1 is SGDLS and CDR2 YYNGEE. The CDR3 is 15 residues long. V lost 5 bases, J lost 0 bases, and 11 bases lay in between. The CDR3 DNA sequence: TGTGCCAGCAGGCCTCAACAGACGAACACCGGGGAGCTGTTTTTT. This gives the protein CASRPQQTNTGELFF.

CDR3 amino acids: CASSRSPGGTEAFF. The DNA for the CDR3 is TGTGCCAGCAGTCGGTCCCCGGGAGGGACTGAAGCTTTCTTT. This rearrangement joins TRBV28 to TRBJ1-1, with no clear D. CDR3 size: 14 residues. The V gene's germline CDR1 is MDHEN and CDR2 SYDVKM. Trimming took off 5 bases at V and 5 bases at J, with 15 bases between the two ends. Supplemented by reference TRBV28 and TRBJ1-1, the full variable domain reads DVKVTQSSRYLVKRTGEKVFLECVQDMDHENMFWYRQDPGLGLRLIYFSYDVKMKEKGDIPEGYSVSREKKERFSLILESASTNQTSMYLCASSRSPGGTEAFFGQGTRLTVV.

The chain links TRBV20-1 to TRBJ1-2; D might be TRBD1 (5 bases). The length of the CDR3 is 15 residues. Germline CDR1 and CDR2: DFQATT and SNEGSKA (reference sequence). Trimming took 5 bases from V and 4 from J, leaving 20 bases between them. CDR3 nucleotide sequence: TGCAGTGCTCCAGACGAGCGGGGCGCCGGCTATGGCTACACCTTC. Amino acid sequence: CSAPDERGAGYGYTF.

V gene TRBV29-1 combines with J gene TRBJ2-6, with D uncertain. Looked up from germline, CDR1 is SQVTM and CDR2 is ANQGSEA. The V end lost 7 bases, the J end lost 4 bases, and 14 bases lay between the germline ends. This CDR3 has 14 amino acids. The CDR3: CSANSGEGANVLTF. DNA for the CDR3: TGCAGCGCCAACAGTGGCGAGGGGGCCAACGTCCTGACTTTC.

The table lists this clonotype with a count of one. No conserved phenylalanine or tryptophan ends this CDR3, so it is likely a read error. The chain has TRBV7-2 and TRBJ2-5, with D uncertain. V lost 3 bases and J lost 5, with 10 bases in between. This CDR3 region has 13 residues. Germline V gene data show CDR1 as SGHTA and CDR2 as FQGNSA. DNA for the CDR3: TGTGCCAGCAGCTTGAAGTATACGGAGACCCAGTACTTA. Protein: CASSLKYTETQYL.

This clonotype was picked up a small number of times. The chain recombines TRBV6-8 with TRBJ1-3; D might be TRBD1 (5 bases). This CDR3 has 15 amino acids. The germline gives CDR1 MNHGY, CDR2 SAAAGT. Deletions cut 6 bases from V and 0 bases from J, with 12 bases between. The CDR3 nucleotides are TGTGCCAGCAGGTTTGGGGCCGGCTCTGGAAACACCATATATTTT. Translating gives CASRFGAGSGNTIYF.